This passage covers 14 T cell receptor beta chains from one sample sequenced in a study of blood T cell repertoires in COVID-19. The data were produced by immunoSEQ multiplex PCR, yet TCRdb's version contains in-frame clones alone and is incomplete. The repertoire has 250,000 to 300,000 clones, about 88% of them found once; the top ten carry about 3.5%. The sample consisted of peripheral blood. The receptors here all came from a man between 18 and 29 years old with active or convalescent COVID-19.

The genes are TRBV6-4 and TRBJ2-3; TRBD2 matches at 9 bases. J gave up 3 bases and V 0 bases, and 19 bases lay outside the gene matches. CDR1 and CDR2 from the germline V gene are MRHNA and SNTAGT. There are 21 residues in the CDR3. The CDR3 here is CASSDSRRGGRDNPWTDTQYF. CDR3 nucleotide sequence: TGTGCCAGCAGTGACTCGAGGCGGGGGGGCCGAGATAATCCTTGGACAGATACGCAGTATTTT.

V gene TRBV11-2 combines with J gene TRBJ1-6; D is unclear. The V end was cut by 2 bases, the J end by 2 bases, with 10 bases between. CDR3 length: 16 amino acids. In germline, CDR1 is SGHAT, CDR2 FQNNGV. DNA of the CDR3: TGTGCCAGCAGCTTATTAGCCAGCGCCTATAATTCACCCCTCCACTTT. This translates into CASSLLASAYNSPLHF.

The chain combines TRBV23-1 with TRBJ1-5, with TRBD1 matching over 7 bases. TRBV23-1 is labeled an ORF, and its function is uncertain. The V and J ends lost 2 bases and 7 bases, in that order; junction bases with no gene match: 14. CDR3 length equals 17 residues. The CDR3 coding sequence is TGCGCCAGCAGTCAACTTTCCGGGACAGTTAAAGGGCAGCCCCAGCATTTT. It is translated as CASSQLSGTVKGQPQHF.

The chain carries TRBV19 and TRBJ2-2, with a weak D call TRBD1 (5 bases). V lost 3 bases and J 4 bases, leaving 6 bases between the germline ends. Germline CDR1 and CDR2: LNHDA and SQIVND (reference sequence). This CDR3 comprises 13 residues. For the CDR3, the DNA is TGTGCCAGTAGTATGACAGTCACCGGGGAGCTGTTTTTT. Its translation is CASSMTVTGELFF. The full variable domain, its missing parts supplied by reference TRBV19 and TRBJ2-2, is DGGITQSPKYLFRKEGQNVTLSCEQNLNHDAMYWYRQDPGQGLRLIYYSQIVNDFQKGDIAEGYSVSREKKESFPLTVTSAQKNPTAFYLCASSMTVTGELFFGEGSRLTVL.

To note about this clone: Other DNA variants within this sample encode the same CDR3. The rearrangement uses TRBV5-1 and TRBJ1-6; 7 nucleotides line up with TRBD1. Germline loops: CDR1 SGHRS, CDR2 YFSETQ. The CDR3 loop spans 14 amino acids. V shed 0 bases, J shed 7 bases, and the junction held 1 base outside the gene matches. This chain's CDR3 is CASSLGQGNSPLHF. CDR3 DNA sequence: TGCGCCAGCAGCTTGGGACAGGGAAATTCACCCCTCCACTTT.

DNA for the CDR3: TGTGCCAGCGGGGACAGCCTCTCCTACGAGCAGTACTTC. Translation gives CASGDSLSYEQYF. This chain links TRBV25-1 with TRBJ2-7; the match to TRBD1 covers 7 bases. The CDR3 totals 13 residues. The ends lost 8 bases at V and 0 bases at J; junction bases unmatched: 4. Germline V lookup: CDR1 MGHDK, CDR2 SYGVNS.

This chain uses TRBV19 with TRBJ1-4; D uncertain. The V and J ends lost 1 base and 6 bases respectively, with 9 bases between them. Per germline, CDR1 LNHDA and CDR2 SQIVND (reference sequence). There are 14 residues in the CDR3. The CDR3 reads CASSIAVAYEKLFF. CDR3 coding DNA: TGTGCCAGTAGTATAGCCGTAGCGTATGAAAAACTGTTTTTT.

The rearrangement joins TRBV4-1 to TRBJ2-3; 8 positions agree with TRBD1. The CDR3 is made up of 12 amino acids. V shed 4 bases, J shed 12 bases, and the junction held 6 bases outside the gene matches. Per germline, CDR1 MGHRA and CDR2 YSYEKL. CDR3 bases: TGCGCCAGCAGCCGAGACAGGGGTTCACAGTATTTT. Its protein is CASSRDRGSQYF.

The chain has TRBV14 and TRBJ1-6; D is unclear. This CDR3 spans 13 amino acids. V was pared by 0 bases and J by 13 bases, with 10 bases between. CDR1 and CDR2 from the germline V gene are SGHDN and FVKESK. The CDR3 nucleotides are TGTGCCAGCAGCCAAGACGCTGGAGACCCCCTCCACTTT. It encodes CASSQDAGDPLHF. Looking up the rest from reference TRBV14 and TRBJ1-6 gives the full variable domain: EAGVTQFPSHSVIEKGQTVTLRCDPISGHDNLYWYRRVMGKEIKFLLHFVKESKQDESGMPNNRFLAERTGGTYSTLKVQPAELEDSGVYFCASSQDAGDPLHFGNGTRLTVT.

The V and J genes are TRBV28 and TRBJ1-5, with TRBD1 as a possible D gene (5 bases). V lost 3 bases and J 0 bases, leaving 18 bases between the germline ends. CDR3 length: 18 residues. CDR1 and CDR2 (germline): MDHEN, SYDVKM. The CDR3 nucleotides read TGTGCCAGCAGTTTCCGCTCTTGGGGCCGTTATAGCAATCAGCCCCAGCATTTT. Translating gives CASSFRSWGRYSNQPQHF.

The chain has TRBV5-1 and TRBJ2-1; D is undetermined. This CDR3 comprises 14 residues. Trimming left V 4 bases short and J 2 bases short, with 10 bases between. Germline V gives CDR1 SGHRS, CDR2 YFSETQ. The CDR3 region is CASSTGDPYNEQFF. The CDR3 DNA is TGCGCCAGCAGCACGGGTGACCCCTACAATGAGCAGTTCTTC.

The rearrangement uses TRBV29-1 and TRBJ2-1; TRBD2 might be the D (7 bases). The CDR3 contains 12 residues. The germline V and J ends were trimmed by 7 bases and 3 bases, with 10 bases remaining between them. The germline V gene has CDR1 SQVTM and CDR2 ANQGSEA. CDR3 protein: CSGGGLYNEQFF. CDR3 nucleotide sequence: TGCAGCGGGGGGGGGCTCTACAATGAGCAGTTCTTC.

This clone has a handful of counts. The genes are TRBV5-4 and TRBJ2-6; no clear D gene. Germline V gene sequence: CDR1 SGHNT, CDR2 YYREEE (reference sequence). The CDR3 extends over 17 amino acids. V dropped 8 bases and J dropped 0 bases, with 18 bases sitting between them. CDR3 DNA sequence: TGTGCCAGTAGAAGACACCTCCCCGGCTCTGGGGCCAACGTCCTGACTTTC. It codes for CASRRHLPGSGANVLTF.

The CDR3 sequence is CASQGVEEETQYF. In nucleotides, the CDR3 is TGTGCCAGTCAGGGGGTCGAGGAAGAGACCCAGTACTTC. The chain is built from TRBV28 and TRBJ2-5; 7 positions match TRBD1. The CDR3 is made up of 13 amino acids. V trimming: 9 bases; J trimming: 3 bases; junction bases outside the gene matches: 7. From germline, CDR1 is MDHEN and CDR2 SYDVKM.